What follows is one TCR beta chain and its context. One end of the junction is discordant with germline, which a read error may explain. The germline V gene has CDR1 SEHNR and CDR2 FQNEAQ (reference sequence). The length of the CDR3 is 13 residues. A constant-region primer primed TCR beta cDNA synthesis from 400 to 600 ng of total RNA. Three rounds of nested multiplex PCR with slightly modified ARM-PCR produced TCR beta libraries. For 10 cycles apiece, the opening two PCR rounds ran with TRBV1-TRBV30 forward primers and a C-beta reverse primer. TCRdb redid the calling of the multiplex PCR reads with MiXCR, one entry per CDR3 protein. The top ten clones hold 8.1% of a sample with 90,000 to 150,000 distinct CDR3 sequences, about two thirds of them seen once. The sample is drawn from a study of tumor-infiltrating lymphocytes in primary liver carcinoma. Total RNA and DNA came together from around 18-30 mg of bulk tissue without cell sorting.

The sample comprised tumor-adjacent normal liver tissue. This chain uses TRBV7-9 with TRBJ2-1, with D unclear. The TCR sequence derives from a woman aged 60-70 years with primary liver carcinoma and hepatitis B virus infection. CDR3 in DNA: TGTGCCATCAGCTTGATGGCCTACAATGGGCAGTTCTTC. It codes for CAISLMAYNGQFF.